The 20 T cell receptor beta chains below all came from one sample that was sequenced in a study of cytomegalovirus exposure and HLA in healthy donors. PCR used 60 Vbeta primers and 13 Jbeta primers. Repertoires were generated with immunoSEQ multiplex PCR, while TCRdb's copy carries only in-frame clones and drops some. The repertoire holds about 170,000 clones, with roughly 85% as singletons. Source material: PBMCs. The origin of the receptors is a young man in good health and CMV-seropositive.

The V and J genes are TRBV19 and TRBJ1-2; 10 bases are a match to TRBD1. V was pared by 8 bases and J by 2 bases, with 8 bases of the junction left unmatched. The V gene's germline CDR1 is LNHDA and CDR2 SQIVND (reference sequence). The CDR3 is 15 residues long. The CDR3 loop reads CASWDRGGPNYGYTF. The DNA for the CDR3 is TGTGCCAGTTGGGACAGGGGAGGTCCAAACTATGGCTACACCTTC.

The CDR3 protein is CASSFFREDFTEAFF. The CDR3 DNA follows: TGTGCCAGCAGTTTTTTCCGGGAGGACTTCACTGAAGCTTTCTTT. The chain couples TRBV27 to TRBJ1-1; unclear D gene. The CDR3 is made up of 15 amino acids. Germline CDR1 is MNHEY and CDR2 is SMNVEV (reference sequence). Trimming left V 3 bases short and J 4 bases short, with 15 bases between.

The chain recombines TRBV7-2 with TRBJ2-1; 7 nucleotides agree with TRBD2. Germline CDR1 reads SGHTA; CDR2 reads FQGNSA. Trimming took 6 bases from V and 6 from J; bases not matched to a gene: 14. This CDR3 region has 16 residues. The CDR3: CASSRLLAGVFNEQFF. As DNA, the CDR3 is TGTGCCAGCAGTCGCCTCCTCGCGGGAGTTTTCAATGAGCAGTTCTTC.

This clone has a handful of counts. In DNA form, the CDR3 reads TGTGCCAGCCACCCTTCTACTGAGAACACTGAAGCTTTCTTT. Translating gives CASHPSTENTEAFF. The chain combines TRBV19 with TRBJ1-1; D not certain. The V gene lost 9 bases and the J gene lost 1 base, with 15 bases spanning the gap. The length of the CDR3 is 14 residues. The germline CDR1 and CDR2 sequences are LNHDA and SQIVND (reference sequence). Combining the CDR3 with reference TRBV19 and TRBJ1-1 gives the whole variable domain DGGITQSPKYLFRKEGQNVTLSCEQNLNHDAMYWYRQDPGQGLRLIYYSQIVNDFQKGDIAEGYSVSREKKESFPLTVTSAQKNPTAFYLCASHPSTENTEAFFGQGTRLTVV.

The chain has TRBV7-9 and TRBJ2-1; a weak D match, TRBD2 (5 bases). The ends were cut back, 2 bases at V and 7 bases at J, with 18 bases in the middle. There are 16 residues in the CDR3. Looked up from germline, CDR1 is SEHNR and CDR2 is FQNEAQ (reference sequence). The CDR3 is CASSLLGAARENEQFF. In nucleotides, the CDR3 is TGTGCCAGCAGCTTACTGGGCGCTGCGAGGGAAAATGAGCAGTTCTTC. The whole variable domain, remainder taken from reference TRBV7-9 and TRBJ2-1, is DTGVSQNPRHKITKRGQNVTFRCDPISEHNRLYWYRQTLGQGPEFLTYFQNEAQLEKSRLLSDRFSAERPKGSFSTLEIQRTEQGDSAMYLCASSLLGAARENEQFFGPGTRLTVL.

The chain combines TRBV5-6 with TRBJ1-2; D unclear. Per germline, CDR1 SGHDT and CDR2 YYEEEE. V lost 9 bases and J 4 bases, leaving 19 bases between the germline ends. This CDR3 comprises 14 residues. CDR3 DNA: TGTGCCACACGGGATAGACGGACGAGCTATGGCTACACCTTC. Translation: CATRDRRTSYGYTF. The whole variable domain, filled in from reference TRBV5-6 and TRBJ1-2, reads DAGVTQSPTHLIKTRGQQVTLRCSPKSGHDTVSWYQQALGQGPQFIFQYYEEEERQRGNFPDRFSGHQFPNYSSELNVNALLLGDSALYLCATRDRRTSYGYTFGSGTRLTVV.

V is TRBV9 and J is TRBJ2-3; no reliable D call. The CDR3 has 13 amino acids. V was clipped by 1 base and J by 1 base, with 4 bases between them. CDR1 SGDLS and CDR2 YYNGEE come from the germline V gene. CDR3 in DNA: TGTGCCAGCAGCGTATCAGGCACAGATACGCAGTATTTT. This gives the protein CASSVSGTDTQYF.

CDR3 sequence reads: CASGTSGRSTDTQYF. The CDR3 DNA reads TGTGCCAGCGGGACTAGCGGTAGGAGCACAGATACGCAGTATTTT. The gene calls are TRBV2 and TRBJ2-3; 11 positions agree with TRBD2. Germline V CDR1 and CDR2: SNHLY, FYNNEI. The CDR3 is made up of 15 amino acids. The V gene end was trimmed by 8 bases and the J gene end by 0 bases; junction bases not matched to a gene: 4.

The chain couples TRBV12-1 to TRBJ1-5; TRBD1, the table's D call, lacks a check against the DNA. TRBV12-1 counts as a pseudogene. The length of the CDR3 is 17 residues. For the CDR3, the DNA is TGTGCCAGCAGCTTAACCGGGACAGGGGGCTTCATCCAGCCCCAGCATTTT. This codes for CASSLTGTGGFIQPQHF.

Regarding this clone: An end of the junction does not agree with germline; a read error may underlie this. The DNA for the CDR3 is TGTTCCAGCAGCTTAGCGGGGACAGTCACTTACGAGCAGTACTTC. Protein product: CSSSLAGTVTYEQYF. V usage is TRBV7-9 and J usage is TRBJ2-7; D might be TRBD2 (8 bases). Germline lookup yields CDR1 SEHNR and CDR2 FQNEAQ (reference sequence). The CDR3 runs to 15 residues.

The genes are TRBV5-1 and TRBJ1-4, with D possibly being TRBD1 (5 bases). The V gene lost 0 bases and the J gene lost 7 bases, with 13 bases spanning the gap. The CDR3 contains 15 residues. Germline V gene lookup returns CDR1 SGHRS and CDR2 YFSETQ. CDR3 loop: CASSLGPGLGEKLFF. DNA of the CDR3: TGCGCCAGCAGCTTGGGTCCAGGGTTGGGTGAAAAACTGTTTTTT.

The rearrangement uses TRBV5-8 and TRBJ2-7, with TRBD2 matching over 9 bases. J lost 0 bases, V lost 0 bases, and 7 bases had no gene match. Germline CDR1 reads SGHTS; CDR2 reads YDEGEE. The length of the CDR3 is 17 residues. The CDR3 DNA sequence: TGTGCCAGCAGCTTGGACCTCCTAGCGGGGAGCTCCTACGAGCAGTACTTC. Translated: CASSLDLLAGSSYEQYF.

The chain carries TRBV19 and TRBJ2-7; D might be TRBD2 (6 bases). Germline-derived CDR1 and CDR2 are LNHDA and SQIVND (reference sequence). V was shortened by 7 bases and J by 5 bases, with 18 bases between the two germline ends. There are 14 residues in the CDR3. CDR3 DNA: TGTGCCAGTACCCCGAGGGGCGGGATCAACGAGCAGTACTTC. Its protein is CASTPRGGINEQYF. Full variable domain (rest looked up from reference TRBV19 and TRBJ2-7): DGGITQSPKYLFRKEGQNVTLSCEQNLNHDAMYWYRQDPGQGLRLIYYSQIVNDFQKGDIAEGYSVSREKKESFPLTVTSAQKNPTAFYLCASTPRGGINEQYFGPGTRLTVT.

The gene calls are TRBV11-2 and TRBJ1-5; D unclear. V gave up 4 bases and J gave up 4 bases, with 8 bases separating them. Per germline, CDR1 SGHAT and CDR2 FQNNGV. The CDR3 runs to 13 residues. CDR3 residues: CASSSSRNQPQHF. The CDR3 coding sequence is TGTGCCAGCAGCTCCTCACGGAATCAGCCCCAGCATTTT.

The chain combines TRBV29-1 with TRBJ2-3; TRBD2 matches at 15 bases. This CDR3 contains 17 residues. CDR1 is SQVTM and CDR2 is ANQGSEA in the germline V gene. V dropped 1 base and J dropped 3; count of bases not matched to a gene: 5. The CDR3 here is CSVEGTSGRVETDTQYF. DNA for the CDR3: TGCAGCGTTGAAGGGACTAGCGGGAGGGTCGAGACAGATACGCAGTATTTT.

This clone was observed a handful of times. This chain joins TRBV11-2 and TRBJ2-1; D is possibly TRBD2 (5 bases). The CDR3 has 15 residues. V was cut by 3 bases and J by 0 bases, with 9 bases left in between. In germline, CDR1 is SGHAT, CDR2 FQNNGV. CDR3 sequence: CASSLDSSSYNEQFF. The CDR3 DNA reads TGTGCCAGCAGCTTGGACTCGAGCTCCTACAATGAGCAGTTCTTC.

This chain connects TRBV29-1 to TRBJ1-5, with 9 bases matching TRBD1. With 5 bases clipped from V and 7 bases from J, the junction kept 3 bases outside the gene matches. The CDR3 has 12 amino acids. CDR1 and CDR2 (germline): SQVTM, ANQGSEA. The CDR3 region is CSVLGQGQPQHF. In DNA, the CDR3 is TGCAGCGTTTTGGGACAGGGACAGCCCCAGCATTTT.

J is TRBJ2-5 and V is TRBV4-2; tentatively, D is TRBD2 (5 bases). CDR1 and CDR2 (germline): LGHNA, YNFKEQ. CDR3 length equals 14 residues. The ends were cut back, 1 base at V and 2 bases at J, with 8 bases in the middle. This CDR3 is CASSQALAQETQYF. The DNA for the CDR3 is TGTGCCAGCAGCCAAGCCCTAGCACAAGAGACCCAGTACTTC.

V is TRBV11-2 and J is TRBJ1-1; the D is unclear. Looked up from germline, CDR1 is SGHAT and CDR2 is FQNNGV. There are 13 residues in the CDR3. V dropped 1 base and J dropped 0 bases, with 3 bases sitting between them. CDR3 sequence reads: CASSLVLNTEAFF. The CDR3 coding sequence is TGTGCCAGCAGCTTAGTCTTGAACACTGAAGCTTTCTTT.

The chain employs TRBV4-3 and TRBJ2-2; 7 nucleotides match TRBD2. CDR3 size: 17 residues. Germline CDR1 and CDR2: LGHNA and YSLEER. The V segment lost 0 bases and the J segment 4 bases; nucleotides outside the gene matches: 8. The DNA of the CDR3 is TGCGCCAGCAGCCAAGATGGCGGGGGATTTATCACCGGGGAGCTGTTTTTT. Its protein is CASSQDGGGFITGELFF.